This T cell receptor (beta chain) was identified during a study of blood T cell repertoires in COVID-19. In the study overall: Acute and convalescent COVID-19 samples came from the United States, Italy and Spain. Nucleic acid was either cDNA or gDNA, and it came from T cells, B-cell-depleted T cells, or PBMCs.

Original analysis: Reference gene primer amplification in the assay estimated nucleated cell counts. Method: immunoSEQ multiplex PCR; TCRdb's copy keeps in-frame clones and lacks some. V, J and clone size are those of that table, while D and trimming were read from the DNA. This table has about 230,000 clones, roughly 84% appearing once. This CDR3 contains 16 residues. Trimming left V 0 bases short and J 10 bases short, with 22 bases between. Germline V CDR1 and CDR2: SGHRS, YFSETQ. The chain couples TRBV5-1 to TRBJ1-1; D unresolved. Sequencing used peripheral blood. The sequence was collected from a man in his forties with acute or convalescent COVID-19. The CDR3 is CASSLASVESAVVAFF. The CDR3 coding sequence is TGCGCCAGCAGCTTGGCCTCCGTAGAATCAGCGGTAGTAGCTTTCTTT.